This TCR beta chain was profiled in a study of PD-L1 blockade in urothelial cancer. The time point denotes: peripheral blood 6 weeks after treatment start. The repertoire was sequenced with immunoSEQ multiplex PCR; TCRdb's copy has only in-frame clones and lacks some. The table lists around 49,000 clones, more than 75% of them singletons, with approximately 2.5% in the top ten. V was pared by 0 bases and J by 7 bases, with 7 bases of the junction left unmatched. Germline V gene data show CDR1 as MNHNS and CDR2 as SASEGT. The CDR3 covers 15 residues. The V gene is TRBV6-1, the J gene TRBJ2-3; TRBD2 agrees at 7 bases. The receptor was derived from a man in his fifties or sixties with urothelial cancer. The specimen comprised PBMCs, sampled around atezolizumab (anti-PD-L1) treatment. The CDR3 sequence is CASSEAGGGQYTQYF. CDR3 nucleotides: TGTGCCAGCAGTGAAGCTGGGGGAGGGCAATATACGCAGTATTTT.